The following is a TCR beta chain sequence with its context. The antigen remains unidentified. Making the TCR beta libraries involved quantitative 5'-RACE with molecular barcodes. TCRdb analysed the 5' RACE reads with MiXCR anew, one entry per CDR3 protein. This repertoire shows 210,000 or so distinct CDR3 sequences, under 8.5% found once; its top ten account for around 5.1%. V gave up 4 bases and J gave up 1 base; unmatched junction bases: 9. Germline V gene sequence: CDR1 SGHDT, CDR2 YYEEEE. This CDR3 spans 16 amino acids. The entry originates in a study of CD8 T cells in ankylosing spondylitis. Overall study findings and caveats: Clones linked with disease were CD8+ and fairly uncommon in the peripheral blood. Reportedly, disease-linked clones are significantly enriched in ankylosing spondylitis patients' matched synovial fluid. For ankylosing spondylitis blood, a TCR beta motif of about eight highly homologous variants appeared characteristic.

The sequence derives from a female donor with ankylosing spondylitis or in good health (not recorded which). J is TRBJ2-3 and V is TRBV5-6, with TRBD1 matching 7 bases. The sequenced sample consisted of blood, either unsorted or a sorted T cell fraction (not recorded which). In nucleotides, the CDR3 is TGTGCCAGCAGCCCCGGGTTCGGGACAGGCACAGATACGCAGTATTTT. Its translation is CASSPGFGTGTDTQYF.